Listed below are T cell receptor beta chains from one sample, sequenced in a study of vaccination and CD4 T cells after COVID-19. TCRdb re-called the PCR reads with MiXCR, one entry per CDR3 protein. The sample comprises tens of thousands of distinct CDR3 sequences, about 33% of which are singletons, and roughly 10% rests with the top ten. Antigen specificity for these receptors is unknown. Material: CD4+ T cells from blood, cultured in vitro, obtained about 7 months after SARS-CoV-2 vaccination. The receptors derive from a human donor who had recovered from COVID-19. Each CDR3 is given with its conserved first and last residue.

J	V	CDR3
TRBJ2-1	TRBV20-1	CSARSRLGSYSYNEQFF
TRBJ2-5	TRBV12-3/TRBV12-4	CASSLSGFRTQYF
TRBJ2-7	TRBV20-1	CSARQSGRISYEQYF
TRBJ1-1	TRBV7-2	CASSLATSLNTEAFF
TRBJ2-7	TRBV7-9	CASSARGSTYEQYF
TRBJ1-2	TRBV15	CATSRDRAEANYGYTF
TRBJ2-1	TRBV6-4	CASRAPGGRTYNEQFF
TRBJ2-3	TRBV15	CATSRGSYTQYF
TRBJ1-6	TRBV2	CASSVGLPGPSSLHF
TRBJ2-4	TRBV7-9	CASSLAARGGPKNIQYF
TRBJ2-5	TRBV29-1	CSVVRGVGETQYF
TRBJ2-1	TRBV7-3	CASSFLSGRVNEQFF
TRBJ1-6	TRBV9	CASSVGQDPSPLHF
TRBJ2-3	TRBV7-2	CASSLGWREKGTQYF
TRBJ1-2	TRBV7-2	CASSLGGTALYGYTF
TRBJ2-7	TRBV7-2	CASSSQINSYEQYF
TRBJ1-1	TRBV7-8	CASSLARAVGTEAFF
TRBJ1-1	TRBV11-1	CASSKTGGLGTEAFF
TRBJ1-1	TRBV19	CASSINGNTEAFF
TRBJ1-2	TRBV7-9	CASTTNLAIDYGYTF
TRBJ2-5	TRBV2	CASSAGGGETQYF
TRBJ2-2	TRBV7-3	CASSLKANAAGGLNTGELFF
TRBJ2-7	TRBV7-9	CASSAADMFSYEQYF
TRBJ1-2	TRBV24-1	CATSESGRTSYGYTF
TRBJ1-1	TRBV2	CASREDSVWGTEAFF
TRBJ1-2	TRBV6-1	CASREGVYGYTF
TRBJ2-5	TRBV20-1	CSARGTSGRAKETQYF
TRBJ1-1	TRBV6-1	CASSPTGGNTEAFF
TRBJ2-7	TRBV6-2/TRBV6-3	CASSYAARDEQYF
TRBJ1-1	TRBV20-1	CSAHDGGYYVNTEAFF
TRBJ1-5	TRBV15	CATSRVVGDSNQPQHF
TRBJ2-2	TRBV24-1	CATSDWDTGELFF
TRBJ2-1	TRBV20-1	CSARKSGSSYNEQFF